This is a list of T cell receptor beta chains from one sample in a study of cytomegalovirus exposure and HLA in healthy donors. The table came from immunoSEQ multiplex PCR; TCRdb's copy has only in-frame clones and leaves some out. The table shows some 70,000 clones, with approximately 70% occurring only once. The sample comprised PBMCs. These receptor sequences come from a male donor in good health and CMV-seropositive. CDR3s include the opening cysteine and the closing phenylalanine or tryptophan. The D gene is left open where the match is weak. Clone sizes are given selectively: once, few, many, or a class where the clone is expanded.

d_gene	abundance	j_gene	v_gene	CDR3aa	CDR3nt
NA	NA	TRBJ1-1	TRBV7-2	CASTRGQNTEAFF	TGTGCCAGCACCCGTGGACAGAACACTGAAGCTTTCTTT
TRBD2	NA	TRBJ2-3	TRBV9	CASSVGGGGSTNTDTQYF	TGTGCCAGCAGCGTAGGGGGGGGAGGGTCTACCAACACAGATACGCAGTATTTT
NA	NA	TRBJ2-5	TRBV7-2	CASSQGHKETQYF	TGTGCCAGCAGCCAGGGACACAAAGAGACCCAGTACTTC
TRBD1	NA	TRBJ1-1	TRBV6-6	CASRRQGGRAEAFF	TGTGCCAGCAGGAGACAGGGAGGAAGAGCTGAAGCTTTCTTT
TRBD1	NA	TRBJ2-7	TRBV6-5	CASSVRQGSYEQYF	TGTGCCAGCAGTGTACGACAGGGTTCGTACGAGCAGTACTTC
TRBD2	few	TRBJ2-1	TRBV5-4	CASSPGSGRGGEQFF	TGTGCCAGCAGCCCCGGAAGCGGGAGGGGTGGTGAGCAGTTCTTC
TRBD2	NA	TRBJ2-1	TRBV5-4	CASSFTSGSYNEQFF	TGTGCCAGCAGCTTTACGAGCGGGAGTTATAATGAGCAGTTCTTC
NA	NA	TRBJ2-7	TRBV7-2	CASSLGPGRSYEQYF	TGTGCCAGCAGCTTAGGTCCAGGGAGGTCCTACGAGCAGTACTTC
TRBD1	NA	TRBJ1-2	TRBV27	CASSLKGDRGGYTF	TGTGCCAGCAGTTTAAAAGGGGACAGGGGGGGCTACACCTTC
TRBD1	NA	TRBJ2-7	TRBV7-9	CASSFTQGQGLYEQYF	TGTGCCAGCAGCTTTACTCAGGGACAGGGGCTGTACGAGCAGTACTTC
TRBD1	NA	TRBJ2-5	TRBV9	CASSSVAGGETQYF	TGTGCCAGCAGCTCAGTAGCAGGGGGAGAGACCCAGTACTTC
NA	NA	TRBJ2-5	TRBV21-1	CASSKGLETQYF	TGTGCCAGCAGCAAAGGACTAGAGACCCAGTACTTC
TRBD1	NA	TRBJ2-7	TRBV2	CASTLGQGAYEQYF	TGTGCCAGCACCCTGGGACAGGGGGCCTACGAGCAGTACTTC
TRBD1	NA	TRBJ1-2	TRBV18	CASSRGTGGYGYTF	TGTGCCAGCTCACGCGGGACAGGAGGGTATGGCTACACCTTC
NA	NA	TRBJ2-3	TRBV4-1	CASSYGDTQYF	TGCGCCAGCAGTTACGGAGATACGCAGTATTTT
NA	few	TRBJ2-7	TRBV5-5	CASSLDEGGDEQYF	TGTGCCAGCAGCCTGGACGAGGGAGGTGACGAGCAGTACTTC
NA	NA	TRBJ1-1	TRBV6-5	CASSYDGVNTEAFF	TGTGCCAGCAGTTATGACGGGGTGAACACTGAAGCTTTCTTT
TRBD1	NA	TRBJ1-1	TRBV2	CASSFFTRRDRGDTEAFF	TGTGCCAGCAGTTTCTTTACCCGCCGGGACAGGGGGGACACTGAAGCTTTCTTT
TRBD1	NA	TRBJ2-7	TRBV7-9	CASSSQGGPYEQYF	TGTGCCAGCAGCTCACAGGGGGGCCCTTACGAGCAGTACTTC
NA	NA	TRBJ2-3	TRBV6-6	CASKRTASTDTQYF	TGTGCCAGCAAACGGACAGCTAGCACAGATACGCAGTATTTT
TRBD1	once	TRBJ2-3	TRBV5-4	CASSKDRGTTDTQYF	TGTGCCAGCAGCAAAGACAGGGGAACCACAGATACGCAGTATTTT
TRBD2	NA	TRBJ2-3	TRBV29-1	CSVDEREGPTDTQYF	TGCAGCGTTGATGAGCGGGAGGGCCCAACAGATACGCAGTATTTT
TRBD1	NA	TRBJ1-1	TRBV19	CASSTGVGNTEAFF	TGTGCCAGTAGCACAGGGGTCGGGAACACTGAAGCTTTCTTT
NA	NA	TRBJ1-1	TRBV7-9	CSSSSRRTEAFF	TGTTCCAGCAGCTCCCGTCGGACTGAAGCTTTCTTT
NA	NA	TRBJ1-1	TRBV2	CASGGQVNTEAFF	TGTGCCAGCGGAGGGCAGGTGAACACTGAAGCTTTCTTT
TRBD2	NA	TRBJ2-7	TRBV6-1	CASRLAGGYEQYF	TGTGCCAGCAGGCTAGCGGGAGGGTACGAGCAGTACTTC
NA	NA	TRBJ2-7	TRBV12-5	CASGPPYEQYF	TGTGCTAGTGGCCCTCCCTACGAGCAGTACTTC
NA	NA	TRBJ1-1	TRBV9	CASSVGDTFLGTEAFF	TGTGCCAGCAGCGTAGGTGACACCTTCTTGGGCACTGAAGCTTTCTTT
TRBD1	NA	TRBJ2-7	TRBV19	CASSTPGTVGPYEQYF	TGTGCCAGTAGTACCCCAGGGACAGTGGGGCCCTACGAGCAGTACTTC
TRBD2	NA	TRBJ2-2	TRBV5-1	CASLPTSGSPGELFF	TGCGCCAGCCTACCGACTAGCGGGAGTCCCGGGGAGCTGTTTTTT